This section outlines one T cell receptor (beta chain) sequence together with its context. Antigen unknown. This entry comes from a study of OX40 agonist ivuxolimab in advanced cancers. Study-level background: Dose-escalation patients were diagnosed with hepatocellular carcinoma, melanoma, renal cell cancer or head and neck cancer. Three dose-escalation patients had partial responses: one with hepatocellular carcinoma and two with cutaneous melanoma. Findings and limits, study-wide: In the 0.1 to 3.0 mg/kg range, CD4+ and CD8+ blood T cells had expanded clonally by week 6. Averaged across samples, CD8+ T cells carried more expanded clones than CD4+ did.

The CDR3 is made up of 16 amino acids. J was trimmed by 8 bases and V by 0 bases; bases with no gene match: 8. Germline V gives CDR1 SGDLS, CDR2 YYNGEE. TCRdb's copy holds only in-frame clones and misses some; the assay was immunoSEQ multiplex PCR. Here the sample spans about 68,000 clones, more than 75% being singletons. This receptor was obtained from an adult with an advanced solid tumor such as melanoma, head and neck, liver or kidney cancer. The sample in question was CD4+ or CD8+ T cells sorted from blood, obtained in a trial of the OX40 agonist ivuxolimab. The chain employs TRBV9 and TRBJ2-1; 10 bases map to TRBD2. CDR3 in DNA: TGTGCCAGCAGCGTAGAGGCTAGCGGGAGCACCTATGAGCAGTTCTTC. Residues: CASSVEASGSTYEQFF.